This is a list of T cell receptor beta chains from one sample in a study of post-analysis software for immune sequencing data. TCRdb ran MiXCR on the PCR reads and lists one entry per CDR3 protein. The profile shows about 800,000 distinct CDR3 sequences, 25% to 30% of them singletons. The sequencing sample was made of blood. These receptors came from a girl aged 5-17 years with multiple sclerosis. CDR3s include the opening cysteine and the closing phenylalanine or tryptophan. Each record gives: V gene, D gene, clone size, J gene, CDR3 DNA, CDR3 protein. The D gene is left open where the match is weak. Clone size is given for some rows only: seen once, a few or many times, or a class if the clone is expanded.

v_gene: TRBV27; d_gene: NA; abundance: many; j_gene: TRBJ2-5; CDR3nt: TGTGCCAGCAGCTTTAGGGGTGAGACCCAGTACTTC; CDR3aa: CASSFRGETQYF
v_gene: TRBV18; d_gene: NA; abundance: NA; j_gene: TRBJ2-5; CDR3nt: TGTGCCAGCTCACGGGGACAAGAAGAGACCCAGTACTTC; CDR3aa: CASSRGQEETQYF
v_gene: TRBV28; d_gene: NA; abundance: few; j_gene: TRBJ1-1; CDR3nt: TGTGCCAGCAGCCATCGACAGGACTTCATGAACACTGAAGCTTTCTTT; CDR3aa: CASSHRQDFMNTEAFF
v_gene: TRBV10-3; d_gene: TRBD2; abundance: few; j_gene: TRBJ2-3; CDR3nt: TGTGCCATCAGTGACGGCAGAGCGGGAGGGGGAGATACGCAGTATTTT; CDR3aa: CAISDGRAGGGDTQYF
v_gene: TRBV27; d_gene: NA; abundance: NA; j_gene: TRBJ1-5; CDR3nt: TGTGCCAGCAGTTTAAGTCGGGTCCGCAATCAGCCCCAGCATTTT; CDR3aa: CASSLSRVRNQPQHF
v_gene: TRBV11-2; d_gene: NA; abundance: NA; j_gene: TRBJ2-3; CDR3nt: TGTGCCAGCAGCTTAGAACGGATGGATACGCAGTATTTT; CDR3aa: CASSLERMDTQYF
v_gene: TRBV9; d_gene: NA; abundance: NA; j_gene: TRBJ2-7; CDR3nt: TGTGCCAGCAGCCTCACCCGGGTCCCCCTAGGCGAGCAGAACTTC; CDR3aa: CASSLTRVPLGEQNF
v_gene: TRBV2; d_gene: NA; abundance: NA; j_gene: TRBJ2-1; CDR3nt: TGTGCCAGCAGTGAAGCTAGCAGGGAAGTGGGCAATGAGCAGTTCTTC; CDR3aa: CASSEASREVGNEQFF
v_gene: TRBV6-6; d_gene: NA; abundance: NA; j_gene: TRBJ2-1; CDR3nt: TGTGCCAGCAGTTACTCGATGGCTAGCTCCCTGGGGCATGAGCAGTTCTTC; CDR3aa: CASSYSMASSLGHEQFF
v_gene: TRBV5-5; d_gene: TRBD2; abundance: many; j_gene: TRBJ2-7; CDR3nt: TGTGCCAGCAGCGCGGGAGGCTACGAGCAGTACTTC; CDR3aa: CASSAGGYEQYF
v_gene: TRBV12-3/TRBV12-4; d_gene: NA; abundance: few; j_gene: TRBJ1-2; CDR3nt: TGTGCCAGCAGGCCGACAGAAACTAACTATGGCTACACCTTC; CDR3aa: CASRPTETNYGYTF
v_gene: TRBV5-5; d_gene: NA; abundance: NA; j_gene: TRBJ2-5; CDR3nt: TGTGCCAGCAGCTCCGCCTCCGAAGAGACCCAGTACTTC; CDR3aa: CASSSASEETQYF
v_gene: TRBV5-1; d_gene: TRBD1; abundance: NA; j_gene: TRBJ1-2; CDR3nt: TGCGCCAGCAGCTTGGTCCACAGGGGTGCGGCTAACTATGGCTACACCTTC; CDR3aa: CASSLVHRGAANYGYTF
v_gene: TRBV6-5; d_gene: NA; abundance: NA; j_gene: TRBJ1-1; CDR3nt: TGTGCCAGCAGTTACTCAGGACTTCTGAACATTGAAGCTTTCTTT; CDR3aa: CASSYSGLLNIEAFF
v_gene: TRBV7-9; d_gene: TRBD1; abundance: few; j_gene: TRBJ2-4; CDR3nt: TGTGCCAGCAGGGGCATACAGGGGGCATTAAACATTCAGTACTTC; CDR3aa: CASRGIQGALNIQYF
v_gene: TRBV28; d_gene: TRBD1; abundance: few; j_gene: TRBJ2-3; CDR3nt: TGTGCCAGCAGTGCACGGGACAGGGTGGCAGATACGCAGTATTTT; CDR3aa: CASSARDRVADTQYF
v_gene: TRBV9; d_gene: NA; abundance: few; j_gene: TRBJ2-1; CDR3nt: TGTGCCAGCAGCAAGCAGTACAATGAGCAGTTCTTC; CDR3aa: CASSKQYNEQFF
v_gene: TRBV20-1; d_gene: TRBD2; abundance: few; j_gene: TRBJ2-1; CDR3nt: TGCAGTGCTAGAGGGGGCGGACTAGCGCAATCCTACAATGAGCAGTTCTTC; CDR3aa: CSARGGGLAQSYNEQFF
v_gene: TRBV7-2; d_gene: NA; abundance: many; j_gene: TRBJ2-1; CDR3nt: TGTGCCAGCAGCTTGGCGGTCGGCTCCTACAATGAGCAGTTCTTC; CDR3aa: CASSLAVGSYNEQFF
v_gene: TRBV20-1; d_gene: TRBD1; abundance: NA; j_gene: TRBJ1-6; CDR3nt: TGCAGTGCTAGACCAGACCCCGCGGCACAAGAGACAGGGGTTGGTTTAGCCCTCCACTTT; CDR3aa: CSARPDPAAQETGVGLALHF
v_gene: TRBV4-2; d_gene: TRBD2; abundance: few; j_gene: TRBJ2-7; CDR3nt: TGTGCCAGCAGCCAAGATCCTAGCGGCGGGACCGGCGGGTCCCAGTACTTC; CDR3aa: CASSQDPSGGTGGSQYF
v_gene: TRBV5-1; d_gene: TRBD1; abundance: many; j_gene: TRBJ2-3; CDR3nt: TGCGCCAGCAGCTTAGAACCCGGGACAGGGGGCGCAGATACGCAGTATTTT; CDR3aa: CASSLEPGTGGADTQYF
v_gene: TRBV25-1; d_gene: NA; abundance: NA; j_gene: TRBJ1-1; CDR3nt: TGTGCCAGCAGTGAAGGTATCCTCATCGGCCGGACTGAAGCTTTCTTT; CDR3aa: CASSEGILIGRTEAFF
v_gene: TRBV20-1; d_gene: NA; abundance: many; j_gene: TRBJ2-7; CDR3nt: TGCAGTGCTAGATCTGGAGACGGATCCTACGAGCAGTACTTC; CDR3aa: CSARSGDGSYEQYF
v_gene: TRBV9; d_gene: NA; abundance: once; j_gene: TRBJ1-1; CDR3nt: TGTGCCAGCAGCGAGCGCCGAGCTTTCTTT; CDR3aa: CASSERRAFF
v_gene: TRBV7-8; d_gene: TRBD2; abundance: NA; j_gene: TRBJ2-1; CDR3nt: TGTGCCAGCAACTTAGGGCTAGCGGGAGAAGGGGTCTACAATGAGCAGTTCTTC; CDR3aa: CASNLGLAGEGVYNEQFF
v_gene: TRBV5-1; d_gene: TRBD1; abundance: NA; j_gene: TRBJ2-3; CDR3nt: TGCGCCAGCGCCGGGACAGGGGGCACAGATACGCAGTATTTT; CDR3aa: CASAGTGGTDTQYF
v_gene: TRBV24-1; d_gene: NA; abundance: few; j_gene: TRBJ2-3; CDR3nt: TGTGCCACCAGTGATTCCCGTGAGGGGCGTTTAGCAGATACGCAGTATTTT; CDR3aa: CATSDSREGRLADTQYF
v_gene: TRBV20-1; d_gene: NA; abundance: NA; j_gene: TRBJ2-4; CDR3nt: TGCAGTGCTAGACCTCCTGAAGGCATTCAGTACTTC; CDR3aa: CSARPPEGIQYF
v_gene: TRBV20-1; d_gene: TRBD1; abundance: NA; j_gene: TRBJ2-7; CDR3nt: TGCAGTGCTAGACCGGACAGGGGTTACTACGAGCAGTACTTC; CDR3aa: CSARPDRGYYEQYF
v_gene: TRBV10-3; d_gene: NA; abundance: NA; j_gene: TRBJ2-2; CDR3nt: TGTGCCATCAGTACACGAAATCGACAGGGCGGGAGCACCGGGGAGCTGTTTTTT; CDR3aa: CAISTRNRQGGSTGELFF
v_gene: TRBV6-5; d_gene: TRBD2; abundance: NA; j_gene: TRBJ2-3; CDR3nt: TGTGCCAGCAGTTACCACGGACTAGCGCGAGGCACAGATACGCAGTATTTT; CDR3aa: CASSYHGLARGTDTQYF
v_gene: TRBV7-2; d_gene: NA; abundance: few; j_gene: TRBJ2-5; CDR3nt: TGTGCCAGCAGCCGCGGGGGGGCAGGGGGCTTCCAAGAGACCCAGTACTTC; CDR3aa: CASSRGGAGGFQETQYF
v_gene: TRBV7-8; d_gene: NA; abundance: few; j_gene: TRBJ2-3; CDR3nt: TGTGCCAGCTCTTTTCGGGGCCACCCCCTCCCGAGTTACGCAGATACGCAGTATTTT; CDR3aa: CASSFRGHPLPSYADTQYF
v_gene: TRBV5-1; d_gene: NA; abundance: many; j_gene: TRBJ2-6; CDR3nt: TGCGCCAGCAGCTGGGGATCCGGGGCCAACGTCCTGACTTTC; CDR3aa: CASSWGSGANVLTF
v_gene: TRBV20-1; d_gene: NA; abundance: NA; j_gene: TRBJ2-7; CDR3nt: TGCAGTGCTAGTGCAGGGCCGAGCTCCTACAATGAGCAGTACTTC; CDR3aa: CSASAGPSSYNEQYF
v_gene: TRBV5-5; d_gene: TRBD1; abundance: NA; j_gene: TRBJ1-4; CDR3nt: TGTGCCAGCAGCCAACAGGGGATAACTAATGAAAAACTGTTTTTT; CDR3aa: CASSQQGITNEKLFF
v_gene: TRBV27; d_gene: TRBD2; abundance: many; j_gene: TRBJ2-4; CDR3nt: TGTGCCAGCAGACCTCTCCCGGGACTAGCGGGTGGCATTCAGTACTTC; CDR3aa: CASRPLPGLAGGIQYF
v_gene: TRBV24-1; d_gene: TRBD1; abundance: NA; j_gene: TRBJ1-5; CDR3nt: TGTGCCACCAGTCAAGGGGGACAGGGTGAGCAGCCCCAGCATTTT; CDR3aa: CATSQGGQGEQPQHF
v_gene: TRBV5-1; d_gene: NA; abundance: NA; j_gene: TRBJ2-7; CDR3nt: TGCGCCAGCAGCTTGTACTCTGGGGACGAGCAGTACTTC; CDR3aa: CASSLYSGDEQYF
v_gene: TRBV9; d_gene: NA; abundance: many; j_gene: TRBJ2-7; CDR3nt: TGTGCCAGCAGCGTGGGTGGCTCCAGCTCCTACGAGCAGTACTTC; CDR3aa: CASSVGGSSSYEQYF
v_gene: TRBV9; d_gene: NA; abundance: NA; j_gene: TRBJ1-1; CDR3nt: TGTGCCAGCAGCGCCTCGGCCGGCACCATGAACACTGAAGCTTTCTTT; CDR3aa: CASSASAGTMNTEAFF
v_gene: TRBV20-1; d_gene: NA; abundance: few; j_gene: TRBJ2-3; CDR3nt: TGCAGTGCTAGGGTGGGGGCCCCAGATACGCAGTATTTT; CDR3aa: CSARVGAPDTQYF
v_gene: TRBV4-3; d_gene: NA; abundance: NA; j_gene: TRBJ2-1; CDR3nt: TGCGCCAGCAGCCACCGGGACCCCGGCAATGAGCAGTTCTTC; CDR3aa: CASSHRDPGNEQFF
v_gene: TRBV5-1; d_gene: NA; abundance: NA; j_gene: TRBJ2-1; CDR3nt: TGCGCCAGCAGCTTGGAGAGAATCGCCTACAATGAGCAGTTCTTC; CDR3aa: CASSLERIAYNEQFF
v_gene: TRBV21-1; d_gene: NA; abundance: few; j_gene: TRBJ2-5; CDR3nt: TGTGCCAGCAGCAAAAATTGTTCGGGACTAGCGGGAGTGTTTGGGCAGTACTTC; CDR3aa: CASSKNCSGLAGVFGQYF
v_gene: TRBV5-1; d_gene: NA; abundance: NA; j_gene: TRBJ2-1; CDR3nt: TGCGCCAGCAGCTATGGGAGGGGGTCATCCTACAATGAGCAGTTCTTC; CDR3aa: CASSYGRGSSYNEQFF